The 27 T cell receptor beta chains listed next were all sequenced from one sample in a study of T cell repertoires in cytomegalovirus infection. A single record per CDR3 protein comes from TCRdb applying MiXCR to the reads. The data hold a few hundred thousand distinct CDR3 sequences, with less than 30% observed a single time. The sequencing sample was made of PBMCs. These TCRs come from a human donor in good health (CMV status not recorded). Some clones in this sample may be carry-over from other donors' samples.

This chain joins TRBV29-1 and TRBJ2-1; TRBD1 or TRBD2 may be the D gene (7 bases each). The CDR3 runs to 12 residues. V shed 4 bases and J shed 6 bases, with 10 bases lying between them. The germline V gene encodes CDR1 SQVTM and CDR2 ANQGSEA. DNA for the CDR3: TGCAGCGTTGCAGGGGGGGTCAATGAGCAGTTCTTC. Translation: CSVAGGVNEQFF.

The J gene is TRBJ2-7, the V gene TRBV28; possibly TRBD1 for D (6 bases). CDR1 is MDHEN, CDR2 SYDVKM, per germline. The CDR3 is 14 amino acids. V was shortened by 5 bases and J by 7 bases, with 18 bases between the two germline ends. For the CDR3, the DNA is TGTGCCAGCAGTCCCCAGGCCACAGGGTTTGAGCAGTACTTC. The encoded protein is CASSPQATGFEQYF.

This clonotype was observed at least ten times. The chain combines TRBV7-2 with TRBJ1-2, with 7 positions matching TRBD1. The ends lost 3 bases at V and 2 bases at J; junction bases unmatched: 3. Germline V gene data show CDR1 as SGHTA and CDR2 as FQGNSA. CDR3 length: 14 residues. The CDR3, as DNA: TGTGCCAGCAGCTTGGACAGGTCCAACTATGGCTACACCTTC. Encoded protein: CASSLDRSNYGYTF. Filled out from reference TRBV7-2 and TRBJ1-2, the complete variable domain reads GAGVSQSPSNKVTEKGKDVELRCDPISGHTALYWYRQSLGQGLEFLIYFQGNSAPDKSGLPSDRFSAERTGGSVSTLTIQRTQQEDSAVYLCASSLDRSNYGYTFGSGTRLTVV.

J is TRBJ1-2 and V is TRBV6-2 or TRBV6-3; no clear D gene. The CDR3 is 13 residues long. Germline assignment: CDR1 MNHEY and CDR2 SVGEGT. With 6 bases removed from V and 7 bases from J, the gap between germline ends came to 15 bases. The CDR3 DNA follows: TGTGCCAGCAGGCGAACGAGCCGTATTGGCTACACCTTC. Translating it yields CASRRTSRIGYTF.

This clonotype has a count of ten or more. The V call is TRBV5-4, the J call TRBJ2-7; TRBD1 or TRBD2 may be the D gene (5 bases each). The CDR3 runs 13 residues. CDR1 SGHNT and CDR2 YYREEE come from the germline V gene (reference sequence). The V end lost 4 bases, the J end lost 4 bases, and 12 bases lay between the germline ends. CDR3 loop: CASSGRGDYEQYF. DNA for the CDR3: TGTGCCAGCAGCGGACGGGGCGATTACGAGCAGTACTTC.

V and J are TRBV29-1 and TRBJ2-7; weak D call: TRBD2 (6 bases). The CDR3 has 16 amino acids. The germline V gene has CDR1 SQVTM and CDR2 ANQGSEA. V dropped 0 bases and J dropped 0 bases, with 15 bases sitting between them. In DNA, the CDR3 is TGCAGCGTTGAAGATCCCTTAGCGGAAAGCTCCTACGAGCAGTACTTC. Amino acids: CSVEDPLAESSYEQYF.

V gene TRBV9 combines with J gene TRBJ2-7; TRBD2 agrees at 8 bases. The germline V gene encodes CDR1 SGDLS and CDR2 YYNGEE. After removal of 4 bases from V and 7 bases from J, the junction contained 16 bases not matched to a gene. The CDR3 is 16 amino acids. CDR3 loop: CASSPSLTGGPCEQYV. CDR3 sequence (DNA): TGTGCCAGCAGCCCCTCGCTGACGGGAGGGCCGTGTGAGCAGTACGTC.

The J gene is TRBJ1-3, the V gene TRBV15; no reliable D call. The CDR3 has 11 amino acids. CDR1 LNHNV and CDR2 YYDKDF come from the germline V gene (reference sequence). Trimming removed 8 bases from V and 7 bases from J, with 9 bases in between. The CDR3 region is CATGTENTIYF. The CDR3 bases are TGTGCCACCGGTACCGAGAACACCATATATTTT.

This clonotype turned up a few times. The chain has TRBV7-2 and TRBJ2-7; D is possibly TRBD2 (6 bases). V lost 2 bases, J lost 6 bases, and 11 bases lay in between. The germline gives CDR1 SGHTA, CDR2 FQGNSA. The CDR3 spans 13 residues. The CDR3 bases are TGTGCCAGCAGCTTAATCGGGGGTGGCGAGCAGTACTTC. This translates into CASSLIGGGEQYF.

This clonotype showed up just a few times. The CDR3 reads CASSLALGVHEQYF. The CDR3 nucleotides are TGTGCCAGCAGCTTAGCTTTGGGGGTCCACGAGCAGTACTTC. The chain combines TRBV7-2 with TRBJ2-7; D possibly uses TRBD1 or TRBD2 (5 bases each). Trimming pared 0 bases from V and 5 bases from J, leaving 11 bases between. CDR1 SGHTA and CDR2 FQGNSA come from the germline V gene. The length of the CDR3 is 14 residues.

In its sample, this clonotype was seen a few times. The V and J genes are TRBV7-6 and TRBJ2-1; D remains unclear. CDR1 SGHVS and CDR2 FNYEAQ come from the germline V gene. Deletions cut 0 bases from V and 10 bases from J, with 7 bases between. The CDR3 is 12 residues long. The CDR3 protein is CASSLAWVEQFF. The CDR3 DNA sequence: TGTGCCAGCAGCTTAGCGTGGGTAGAGCAGTTCTTC.

The genes are TRBV7-6 and TRBJ2-3; 7 bases agree with TRBD2. The germline gives CDR1 SGHVS, CDR2 FNYEAQ. V dropped 0 bases and J dropped 2; count of bases not matched to a gene: 5. This CDR3 is 16 amino acids long. DNA of the CDR3: TGTGCCAGCAGCTTAGCCGGGACTACTACCACAGATACGCAGTATTTT. Protein sequence: CASSLAGTTTTDTQYF.

The gene calls are TRBV4-3 and TRBJ2-6; TRBD2 is a possible D gene (5 bases). The CDR3 loop spans 14 amino acids. Germline V gene data show CDR1 as LGHNA and CDR2 as YSLEER. The V gene lost 8 bases and the J gene lost 4 bases, with 12 bases spanning the gap. The CDR3 region has the DNA TGCGCCAGCGGTCCCGGGGTCGGGGCCAACGTCCTGACTTTC. Translating gives CASGPGVGANVLTF.

The chain has TRBV12-3 or TRBV12-4 and TRBJ1-5; 9 positions match TRBD1. The V and J ends lost 5 bases and 0 bases, in that order; junction bases with no gene match: 8. This CDR3 is 17 amino acids long. The CDR3 bases are TGTGCCAGCAGTCCGCGGGACAGGGACTATAGCAATCAGCCCCAGCATTTT. This codes for CASSPRDRDYSNQPQHF.

This clonotype was counted at least ten times. The chain has TRBV7-2 and TRBJ2-5; TRBD2 matches 12 bases. With 5 bases clipped from V and 4 bases from J, the junction kept 11 bases outside the gene matches. CDR1 SGHTA and CDR2 FQGNSA come from the germline V gene. The CDR3 spans 17 residues. The CDR3 sequence is CASSPLRTSGTGETQYF. For the CDR3, the DNA is TGTGCCAGCAGCCCCCTTCGGACTAGCGGGACAGGAGAGACCCAGTACTTC.

The chain links TRBV29-1 to TRBJ2-1, with TRBD2 matching 10 bases. V trimming: 4 bases; J trimming: 6 bases; junction bases outside the gene matches: 6. This CDR3 has 14 amino acids. Germline V gene sequence: CDR1 SQVTM, CDR2 ANQGSEA. The CDR3 DNA sequence: TGCAGCGTTGGGGCTAGCGGGAGCTCCAATGAGCAGTTCTTC. Its protein product is CSVGASGSSNEQFF.

The rearrangement joins TRBV14 to TRBJ1-2, with no clear D. Looked up from germline, CDR1 is SGHDN and CDR2 is FVKESK. V lost 1 base and J 7 bases, leaving 19 bases between the germline ends. The CDR3 has 16 amino acids. In nucleotides, the CDR3 is TGTGCCAGCAGCCAAGTAGGAGATGCGGCGAGGAGTGGCTACACCTTC. Its translation: CASSQVGDAARSGYTF.

This clonotype has ten or more counts. The chain combines TRBV7-2 with TRBJ2-3; 13 nucleotides line up with TRBD2. CDR3 length: 17 residues. V shed 4 bases, J shed 14 bases, and the junction held 18 bases outside the gene matches. In germline, CDR1 is SGHTA, CDR2 FQGNSA. Here the CDR3 DNA reads TGTGCCAGCAGCTCTGGAAGTACCGGGACTAGCGGGAAGGAGTGGTATTTT. Translated, it gives CASSSGSTGTSGKEWYF. Drawing the rest from reference TRBV7-2 and TRBJ2-3, the complete variable domain is GAGVSQSPSNKVTEKGKDVELRCDPISGHTALYWYRQSLGQGLEFLIYFQGNSAPDKSGLPSDRFSAERTGGSVSTLTIQRTQQEDSAVYLCASSSGSTGTSGKEWYFGPGTRLTVL.

DNA of the CDR3: TGTGCCAGCAGCGTAGACCTGGGCTACGAGCAGTACTTC. Residues: CASSVDLGYEQYF. This chain links TRBV9 with TRBJ2-7; no clear D. CDR1 and CDR2 from the germline V gene are SGDLS and YYNGEE. V was clipped by 0 bases and J by 3 bases, with 7 bases between them. CDR3 length: 13 amino acids.

This clonotype was detected a few times. The rearrangement links TRBV7-8 to TRBJ2-1, with 7 bases lining up with TRBD2. The CDR3 is made up of 16 amino acids. V shed 2 bases, J shed 4 bases, and the junction held 8 bases outside the gene matches. The germline CDR1 and CDR2 sequences are SGHVS and FQNEAQ. The CDR3 nucleotides are TGTGCCAGCAGCTTAAACGTGGGTAGCGGGTACAATGAGCAGTTCTTC. Protein sequence: CASSLNVGSGYNEQFF.

The genes are TRBV7-3 and TRBJ2-5, with TRBD1 identical over 11 bases. The trim removed 4 bases at V and 5 bases at J, leaving 9 bases unmatched. The CDR3 has 16 amino acids. Germline-derived CDR1 and CDR2 are SGHTA and FQGTGA. For the CDR3, the DNA is TGTGCCAGCAGCTCCTCCGGGACAGGGGGGTGGGAGACCCAGTACTTC. Its protein is CASSSSGTGGWETQYF.

The J gene is TRBJ2-4, the V gene TRBV20-1, with 7 bases that match TRBD2. Germline V gene lookup returns CDR1 DFQATT and CDR2 SNEGSKA (reference sequence). The CDR3 is 16 amino acids. The J segment lost 0 bases and the V segment lost 3 bases, leaving 8 bases of the junction unmatched. The CDR3 loop is CSAREASGLAKNIQYF. DNA of the CDR3: TGCAGTGCTAGGGAGGCTAGCGGTCTAGCCAAAAACATTCAGTACTTC.

The table lists this clonotype with many counts. The chain uses TRBV7-2 and TRBJ2-7; D not certain. The germline V gene encodes CDR1 SGHTA and CDR2 FQGNSA. Between the trimmed V and J ends, which lost 5 bases and 2 bases, there was a span of 16 bases. CDR3 size: 15 residues. The CDR3 region has the DNA TGTGCCAGCAGCCCGGCGGCGACACCAGCCTACGAGCAGTACGTC. Its translation: CASSPAATPAYEQYV.

The table lists this clonotype with a few counts. This chain uses TRBV6-2 or TRBV6-3 with TRBJ1-2; 7 nucleotides agree with TRBD1. The CDR3 is 13 residues long. Germline trimming cut 7 bases from V and 5 bases from J; bases unmatched to any gene: 7. Germline loops: CDR1 MNHEY, CDR2 SVGEGT. In DNA form, the CDR3 reads TGTGCCAGCACCAAGACAGGGCCTTATGGCTACACCTTC. Its protein is CASTKTGPYGYTF.

The CDR3 region has the DNA TGTGCCAGCAGTCAGGGGGGATCAACTAATGAAAAACTGTTTTTT. This gives the protein CASSQGGSTNEKLFF. The chain combines TRBV7-9 with TRBJ1-4; 7 bases match TRBD1. Germline values: CDR1 SEHNR, CDR2 FQNEAQ (reference sequence). The CDR3 contains 15 residues. After removal of 6 bases from V and 0 bases from J, the junction contained 4 bases not matched to a gene.

The genes are TRBV5-5 and TRBJ1-6; D possibly corresponds to TRBD1 (6 bases). This CDR3 region has 18 residues. The germline CDR1 and CDR2 sequences are SGHKS and YYEKEE (reference sequence). Trimming left V 0 bases short and J 6 bases short, with 19 bases between. This CDR3 is CASSLEVYGGHSNSPLHF. The DNA of the CDR3 is TGTGCCAGCAGCTTGGAAGTATATGGGGGACACAGTAATTCACCCCTCCACTTT.

The V call is TRBV7-8, the J call TRBJ1-5; perhaps TRBD1 as D (5 bases). V dropped 4 bases and J dropped 5 bases, with 15 bases sitting between them. Germline CDR1 reads SGHVS; CDR2 reads FQNEAQ. The CDR3 consists of 15 residues. DNA of the CDR3: TGTGCCAGCAGCTCCACCGGGGGAGAGGATCAGCCCCAGCATTTT. Translating gives CASSSTGGEDQPQHF.